Shown below are 23 T cell receptor beta chains from a single sample sequenced in a study of blood T cell repertoires in COVID-19. Profiled with immunoSEQ multiplex PCR; TCRdb holds only in-frame clones, not every one. Among approximately 200,000 clones listed, approximately 80% were seen once. Specimen: peripheral blood. These receptors came from a woman aged 60-75 years who had recovered from COVID-19.

The chain employs TRBV6-5 and TRBJ2-5; tentative D call: TRBD2 (5 bases). In germline, CDR1 is MNHEY, CDR2 SVGAGI. The CDR3 length is 13 residues. Deletions cut 0 bases from V and 5 bases from J, with 7 bases between. The CDR3 loop reads CASSYSGGETQYF. In DNA, the CDR3 is TGTGCCAGCAGTTACTCGGGCGGGGAGACCCAGTACTTC.

The rearrangement links TRBV5-1 to TRBJ2-2; 9 bases match TRBD2. The CDR3 is 18 amino acids. Germline V gene data show CDR1 as SGHRS and CDR2 as YFSETQ. Unmatched junction bases numbered 8, after V lost 0 bases and J lost 2 bases. The CDR3 DNA reads TGCGCCAGCAGCTTGGATGCAGCGGGGGGCCTCAACACCGGGGAGCTGTTTTTT. It specifies CASSLDAAGGLNTGELFF.

The chain recombines TRBV6-5 with TRBJ1-1, with a possible D match to TRBD1 (5 bases). The V end was cut by 3 bases, the J end by 2 bases, with 13 bases between. Germline CDR1 is MNHEY and CDR2 is SVGAGI. This CDR3 region has 15 residues. The CDR3: CASSYLGTGNTEAFF. The DNA of the CDR3 is TGTGCCAGCAGTTATTTAGGAACAGGAAACACTGAAGCTTTCTTT.

The chain carries TRBV28 and TRBJ1-3; D is possibly TRBD1 (6 bases). The germline CDR1 and CDR2 sequences are MDHEN and SYDVKM. V was shortened by 7 bases and J by 2 bases, with 12 bases between the two germline ends. The CDR3 spans 14 residues. Here the CDR3 reads CASTPGGPGNTIYF. The CDR3 DNA reads as TGTGCCAGCACTCCGGGGGGGCCTGGAAACACCATATATTTT.

V usage is TRBV11-2 and J usage is TRBJ2-4; D might be TRBD2 (5 bases). The V gene lost 5 bases and the J gene lost 6 bases, with 14 bases spanning the gap. Germline-derived CDR1 and CDR2 are SGHAT and FQNNGV. The CDR3 is 14 residues long. This chain's CDR3 is CASSPAPEGNIQYF. The CDR3 DNA is TGTGCCAGCAGCCCTGCCCCTGAGGGAAACATTCAGTACTTC.

The CDR3 DNA reads TGTGCCAGCAGCTTAGCCGACAGGGGCTATGGCTACACCTTC. It translates to CASSLADRGYGYTF. V is TRBV7-2 and J is TRBJ1-2; 8 bases are shared with TRBD1. Germline V gives CDR1 SGHTA, CDR2 FQGNSA. The CDR3 consists of 14 residues. Trimming at V came to 0 bases and at J to 4 bases, leaving 1 base not matched to a gene.

This sequence joins TRBV6-5 and TRBJ1-1, with D perhaps matching TRBD1 (5 bases). From germline, CDR1 is MNHEY and CDR2 SVGAGI. The CDR3 spans 13 residues. Trimming left V 6 bases short and J 7 bases short, with 15 bases between. The CDR3 sequence: CASSLRVGDEAFF. CDR3 nucleotides: TGTGCCAGCAGCCTCAGGGTAGGTGATGAAGCTTTCTTT.

In DNA form, the CDR3 reads TGTGCCAGCAGCACGTCCATGGCCAGGGACTCTGGGGCCAACGTCCTGACTTTC. This sequence encodes CASSTSMARDSGANVLTF. The chain couples TRBV7-9 to TRBJ2-6; a possible D gene is TRBD1 (5 bases). Germline V gene sequence: CDR1 SEHNR, CDR2 FQNEAQ (reference sequence). The CDR3 is 18 amino acids. Trimming pared 5 bases from V and 0 bases from J, leaving 17 bases between.

The genes are TRBV24-1 and TRBJ1-2; unclear D gene. Trimming took 4 bases from V and 3 from J, leaving 5 bases between them. There are 12 residues in the CDR3. Germline assignment: CDR1 KGHDR and CDR2 SFDVKD. The CDR3 nucleotides read TGTGCCACCAGTGAGGGAGACTATGGCTACACCTTC. This gives the protein CATSEGDYGYTF.

The chain is built from TRBV29-1 and TRBJ1-2; 10 nucleotides line up with TRBD1. Unmatched junction bases numbered 3, after V lost 1 base and J lost 7 bases. CDR1 SQVTM and CDR2 ANQGSEA come from the germline V gene. This CDR3 is 13 amino acids long. The CDR3 loop is CSVEGQGASGYTF. The CDR3 DNA is TGCAGCGTTGAAGGACAGGGGGCAAGTGGCTACACCTTC.

The chain carries TRBV9 and TRBJ2-7; TRBD1 is a possible D gene (5 bases). The CDR3 is made up of 15 amino acids. Germline values: CDR1 SGDLS, CDR2 YYNGEE. V was clipped by 0 bases and J by 3 bases, with 13 bases between them. The CDR3 coding sequence is TGTGCCAGCAGCGTAGGGCCAGGGAAAAGCTACGAGCAGTACTTC. This codes for CASSVGPGKSYEQYF.

The chain employs TRBV21-1 and TRBJ1-2; the table assigns TRBD1, which was not confirmed against the DNA. TRBV21-1 is given as a pseudogene. This CDR3 has 15 residues. The CDR3 region is CASSVRQGDSYGYTF. The CDR3 DNA follows: TGTGCCAGCAGCGTTCGACAGGGGGACTCCTATGGCTACACCTTC.

This chain links TRBV6-6 with TRBJ2-1, with a weak D call TRBD2 (7 bases). This CDR3 contains 15 residues. V shed 2 bases and J shed 4 bases, with 12 bases lying between them. Germline values: CDR1 MNHNY, CDR2 SVGAGI (reference sequence). Here the CDR3 reads CASSYGEGVYNEQFF. The CDR3 region has the DNA TGTGCCAGCAGTTACGGGGAGGGGGTATACAATGAGCAGTTCTTC.

The genes are TRBV5-6 and TRBJ2-6; D is unresolved. Trimming removed 0 bases from V and 0 bases from J, with 7 bases in between. CDR3 length: 16 residues. The germline V gene encodes CDR1 SGHDT and CDR2 YYEEEE. The CDR3 sequence: CASSLDSSSGANVLTF. The CDR3 bases are TGTGCCAGCAGCTTGGACAGCAGCTCTGGGGCCAACGTCCTGACTTTC.

V usage is TRBV19 and J usage is TRBJ2-5, with 8 nucleotides matching TRBD1. The CDR3 length is 15 residues. With 5 bases clipped from V and 5 bases from J, the junction kept 10 bases outside the gene matches. Germline assignment: CDR1 LNHDA and CDR2 SQIVND (reference sequence). The CDR3 sequence is CASSSQGAFGETQYF. CDR3 in DNA: TGTGCCAGTAGTTCTCAGGGGGCGTTCGGCGAGACCCAGTACTTC.

V gene TRBV3-1 (or the pseudogene TRBV3-2) combines with J gene TRBJ1-1; perhaps TRBD1 as D (5 bases). CDR3 length equals 15 residues. V was shortened by 5 bases and J by 4 bases, with 17 bases between the two germline ends. Germline CDR1 reads LGHDT; CDR2 reads YNNKEL (reference sequence). Here the CDR3 DNA reads TGTGCCAGCAGCGAATCAACCCGGGGGAGCACTGAAGCTTTCTTT. Protein product: CASSESTRGSTEAFF.

The rearrangement joins TRBV13 to TRBJ2-6; 8 nucleotides line up with TRBD1. With 5 bases clipped from V and 1 base from J, the junction kept 4 bases outside the gene matches. The germline V gene has CDR1 PRHDT and CDR2 FYEKMQ (reference sequence). This CDR3 is 16 amino acids long. DNA for the CDR3: TGTGCCAGCAGCACCTACAGGGGGTCTGGGGCCAACGTCCTGACTTTC. It is translated as CASSTYRGSGANVLTF.

V and J are TRBV9 and TRBJ2-7, with 15 bases identical to TRBD2. V was pared by 3 bases and J by 9 bases, with 7 bases of the junction left unmatched. Per the germline V gene, CDR1 is SGDLS and CDR2 is YYNGEE. This CDR3 has 15 amino acids. CDR3: CASSAGTSGGPGQYF. The DNA of the CDR3 is TGTGCCAGCAGCGCTGGGACTAGCGGGGGGCCGGGGCAGTACTTC.

The CDR3 nucleotides read TGTGCCAGCAGCTATCACACTAGCGGAGTCACCGGGGAGCTGTTTTTT. Protein product: CASSYHTSGVTGELFF. J is TRBJ2-2 and V is TRBV5-8, with 8 nucleotides matching TRBD2. Germline lookup yields CDR1 SGHTS and CDR2 YDEGEE. The CDR3 length is 16 residues. Losses at the gene ends were 3 bases for V and 4 bases for J; bases not matched to a gene: 8.

The chain is built from TRBV19 and TRBJ1-2, with 8 positions matching TRBD1. Germline lookup yields CDR1 LNHDA and CDR2 SQIVND (reference sequence). V was clipped by 5 bases and J by 8 bases; unmatched bases: 10. The CDR3 has 14 residues. In DNA form, the CDR3 reads TGTGCCAGTAGTTTGACAGGGGCCTTCATCGGCTACACCTTC. This encodes CASSLTGAFIGYTF.

The chain recombines TRBV16 with TRBJ2-1; D possibly corresponds to TRBD2 (6 bases). Looked up from germline, CDR1 is KGHSY and CDR2 is FQNENV. V was trimmed by 4 bases and J by 0 bases, leaving 7 bases between them. The CDR3 extends over 14 amino acids. The CDR3 protein is CASSRRGSYNEQFF. The CDR3 DNA sequence: TGTGCCAGCAGCCGGCGGGGCTCCTACAATGAGCAGTTCTTC.

The chain uses TRBV4-3 and TRBJ2-3; 15 bases line up with TRBD2. This CDR3 has 16 residues. Trimming took 4 bases from V and 2 from J; bases not matched to a gene: 1. CDR1 is LGHNA, CDR2 YSLEER, per germline. The DNA for the CDR3 is TGCGCCAGCAGCCGGACTAGCGGGGGGGCCACAGATACGCAGTATTTT. Protein sequence: CASSRTSGGATDTQYF.

The genes are TRBV6-5 and TRBJ1-2, with TRBD1 matching over 7 bases. J lost 6 bases, V lost 6 bases, and 7 bases had no gene match. CDR1 MNHEY and CDR2 SVGAGI come from the germline V gene. The CDR3 spans 13 residues. This CDR3 is CASSQTGLDGYTF. The CDR3 DNA is TGTGCCAGCAGCCAGACAGGGCTCGATGGCTACACCTTC.